This T cell receptor (beta chain) was documented in a study of beta chain features in type 1 diabetes. Whole-study results and caveats: Shorter TCRB CDR3s, moderately but significantly so, marked every one of the four CD4+ subsets in Type 1 diabetes patients.

Expressed TCRB transcripts got sequenced, as all isolated RNA was reverse transcribed. TCRdb's copy holds only in-frame clones and misses some; the assay was immunoSEQ multiplex PCR. The table includes more than 300,000 clones, over 7% detected once. Regarding this clone: Its specificity is not known.

The CDR3 sequence is 14 residues long. V gave up 0 bases and J gave up 3 bases; unmatched junction bases: 2. From germline, CDR1 is SGHNT and CDR2 YYREEE (reference sequence). Sequencing was carried out using central memory CD4+ T cells from blood. The clonotype originates from a man younger than 40 with type 1 diabetes. This chain uses TRBV5-4 with TRBJ1-1; 7 bases are shared with TRBD1. The CDR3 here is CASSLEGGHTEAFF. DNA for the CDR3: TGTGCCAGCAGCTTGGAAGGGGGCCACACTGAAGCTTTCTTT.